The rows below give T cell receptor beta chains drawn from one sample of a study of T-cell memory formation after mild COVID-19. TCRdb reprocessed the 5' RACE reads with MiXCR, giving one entry per CDR3 protein. Of 140,000 to 150,000 distinct CDR3 sequences in the sample, roughly a fifth were seen once. The sample comprised PBMCs or a T cell subset sorted from them (not recorded which). Every receptor here comes from an adult woman who had mild COVID-19 (a few samples of this study predate the infection). Cell type and time point are not known. The CDR3 runs from the conserved cysteine through the conserved F or W. Each record gives: D gene, J gene, clone size, V gene, CDR3 protein, CDR3 DNA. A D gene is named only where the DNA matches it firmly. Where a row states a size, it is once, few, many or the class of an expanded clone; other rows omit it.

d_gene: -; j_gene: TRBJ1-1; abundance: -; v_gene: TRBV20-1; CDR3aa: CSATKTNTEAFF; CDR3nt: TGCAGTGCTACTAAGACGAACACTGAAGCTTTCTTT
d_gene: -; j_gene: TRBJ1-1; abundance: -; v_gene: TRBV24-1; CDR3aa: CATSDSTRPAEAFF; CDR3nt: TGTGCCACCAGTGATTCTACCAGGCCCGCAGAAGCTTTCTTT
d_gene: -; j_gene: TRBJ2-7; abundance: -; v_gene: TRBV9; CDR3aa: CASSAGLEYEQYF; CDR3nt: TGTGCCAGCAGCGCCGGGCTCGAGTACGAGCAGTACTTC
d_gene: -; j_gene: TRBJ2-1; abundance: few; v_gene: TRBV7-6; CDR3aa: CASSRNANEQFF; CDR3nt: TGTGCCAGCAGCCGCAACGCCAATGAGCAGTTCTTC
d_gene: -; j_gene: TRBJ1-1; abundance: -; v_gene: TRBV3-1; CDR3aa: CASSQSPSGNTEAFF; CDR3nt: TGTGCCAGCAGCCAGTCCCCCTCGGGGAACACTGAAGCTTTCTTT
d_gene: -; j_gene: TRBJ1-2; abundance: few; v_gene: TRBV2; CDR3aa: CASSLLIRDGYTF; CDR3nt: TGTGCCAGCAGCCTCCTTATCAGGGATGGCTACACCTTC
d_gene: -; j_gene: TRBJ2-1; abundance: few; v_gene: TRBV12-3/TRBV12-4; CDR3aa: CASTLPGVYNEQFF; CDR3nt: TGTGCCAGCACCTTACCGGGGGTGTACAATGAGCAGTTCTTC
d_gene: -; j_gene: TRBJ2-7; abundance: few; v_gene: TRBV6-2/TRBV6-3; CDR3aa: CASSYTGNEQYF; CDR3nt: TGTGCCAGCAGTTACACAGGGAACGAGCAGTACTTC
d_gene: -; j_gene: TRBJ1-1; abundance: -; v_gene: TRBV7-8; CDR3aa: CASSPREGNTEAFF; CDR3nt: TGTGCCAGCAGCCCCCGCGAAGGGAACACTGAAGCTTTCTTT
d_gene: TRBD1; j_gene: TRBJ2-2; abundance: -; v_gene: TRBV27; CDR3aa: CASSLEGAPGELFF; CDR3nt: TGTGCCAGCAGTTTAGAGGGGGCACCAGGGGAGCTGTTTTTT
d_gene: TRBD2; j_gene: TRBJ2-7; abundance: few; v_gene: TRBV7-6; CDR3aa: CASKREPIEGAYEQYF; CDR3nt: TGTGCCAGCAAGCGGGAACCGATTGAAGGGGCTTACGAGCAGTACTTC
d_gene: TRBD2; j_gene: TRBJ2-7; abundance: -; v_gene: TRBV5-4; CDR3aa: CASSSVSGRAYEQYF; CDR3nt: TGTGCCAGCAGCTCCGTTAGCGGGAGGGCCTACGAGCAGTACTTC
d_gene: TRBD1; j_gene: TRBJ1-2; abundance: many; v_gene: TRBV20-1; CDR3aa: CSAPPGTGGINYGYTF; CDR3nt: TGCAGTGCCCCCCCCGGGACAGGGGGGATAAACTATGGCTACACCTTC
d_gene: -; j_gene: TRBJ2-7; abundance: -; v_gene: TRBV7-9; CDR3aa: CASSLAMNRATEQYF; CDR3nt: TGTGCCAGCAGCTTAGCCATGAACAGGGCGACCGAGCAGTACTTC
d_gene: -; j_gene: TRBJ2-7; abundance: -; v_gene: TRBV7-6; CDR3aa: CASSLATRYEQYF; CDR3nt: TGTGCCAGCAGCTTAGCGACCCGCTACGAGCAGTACTTC
d_gene: TRBD1; j_gene: TRBJ1-4; abundance: few; v_gene: TRBV19; CDR3aa: CASSTNRGFNEKLFF; CDR3nt: TGTGCCAGTAGTACCAACAGGGGCTTTAATGAAAAACTGTTTTTT
d_gene: TRBD1; j_gene: TRBJ2-3; abundance: -; v_gene: TRBV12-3/TRBV12-4; CDR3aa: CASSLPRTGSTDTQYF; CDR3nt: TGTGCCAGCAGTTTACCGAGGACAGGCAGCACAGATACGCAGTATTTT
d_gene: -; j_gene: TRBJ1-6; abundance: -; v_gene: TRBV3-1; CDR3aa: CASSQDFFSPLHF; CDR3nt: TGTGCCAGCAGCCAAGACTTCTTTTCACCCCTCCACTTT
d_gene: TRBD2; j_gene: TRBJ2-1; abundance: -; v_gene: TRBV7-9; CDR3aa: CASSLAAGAGNEQFF; CDR3nt: TGTGCCAGCAGCTTAGCGGCGGGAGCCGGGAATGAGCAGTTCTTC
d_gene: TRBD2; j_gene: TRBJ2-1; abundance: many; v_gene: TRBV20-1; CDR3aa: CSAREGPKEQFF; CDR3nt: TGCAGTGCACGGGAGGGACCAAAAGAGCAGTTCTTC
d_gene: -; j_gene: TRBJ2-5; abundance: -; v_gene: TRBV5-1; CDR3aa: CASSLGTPSVETQYF; CDR3nt: TGCGCCAGCAGCCTGGGGACACCGTCGGTGGAGACCCAGTACTTC
d_gene: TRBD1; j_gene: TRBJ1-1; abundance: -; v_gene: TRBV4-1; CDR3aa: CASSQRVDRGLIEAFF; CDR3nt: TGCGCCAGCAGCCAAAGGGTCGACAGGGGGCTTATTGAAGCTTTCTTT
d_gene: -; j_gene: TRBJ2-1; abundance: few; v_gene: TRBV12-3/TRBV12-4; CDR3aa: CASSISRGNNEQFF; CDR3nt: TGTGCCAGCAGTATCTCTAGGGGAAACAATGAGCAGTTCTTC
d_gene: -; j_gene: TRBJ1-2; abundance: few; v_gene: TRBV29-1; CDR3aa: CSVEGLGDGAYGYTF; CDR3nt: TGCAGCGTTGAAGGCCTGGGGGACGGCGCATATGGCTACACCTTC
d_gene: TRBD2; j_gene: TRBJ2-5; abundance: many; v_gene: TRBV5-1; CDR3aa: CASSLGGSSGGQETQYF; CDR3nt: TGCGCCAGCAGCCTCGGGGGGTCTAGCGGGGGACAAGAGACCCAGTACTTC
d_gene: -; j_gene: TRBJ2-2; abundance: few; v_gene: TRBV20-1; CDR3aa: CSARAQFPGELFF; CDR3nt: TGCAGTGCTAGAGCACAGTTTCCCGGGGAGCTGTTTTTT
d_gene: -; j_gene: TRBJ2-5; abundance: -; v_gene: TRBV18; CDR3aa: CASSPARRQETQYF; CDR3nt: TGTGCCAGCTCACCGGCCAGGAGACAAGAGACCCAGTACTTC
d_gene: -; j_gene: TRBJ2-2; abundance: many; v_gene: TRBV18; CDR3aa: CASSPRWTGELFF; CDR3nt: TGTGCCAGCTCACCACGGTGGACCGGGGAGCTGTTTTTT
d_gene: -; j_gene: TRBJ2-5; abundance: few; v_gene: TRBV24-1; CDR3aa: CATSDLTRGGDETQYF; CDR3nt: TGTGCCACCAGTGATTTGACCAGGGGAGGTGACGAGACCCAGTACTTC
d_gene: TRBD1; j_gene: TRBJ1-3; abundance: -; v_gene: TRBV7-9; CDR3aa: CASSLFSGQGANTIYF; CDR3nt: TGTGCCAGCAGCTTATTTTCGGGACAGGGGGCAAACACCATATATTTT
d_gene: TRBD1; j_gene: TRBJ2-5; abundance: -; v_gene: TRBV7-2; CDR3aa: CASSSGTAGGTQYF; CDR3nt: TGTGCCAGCAGCTCGGGGACAGCCGGCGGGACCCAGTACTTC
d_gene: TRBD1; j_gene: TRBJ2-7; abundance: -; v_gene: TRBV20-1; CDR3aa: CSASNTGGTSYEQYF; CDR3nt: TGCAGTGCTTCGAATACAGGGGGTACATCCTACGAGCAGTACTTC
d_gene: TRBD2; j_gene: TRBJ2-3; abundance: few; v_gene: TRBV4-2; CDR3aa: CASSQEGLAVPQYF; CDR3nt: TGTGCCAGCAGCCAAGAGGGACTAGCGGTCCCTCAGTATTTT
d_gene: -; j_gene: TRBJ2-4; abundance: many; v_gene: TRBV7-9; CDR3aa: CASSRKDGNIQYF; CDR3nt: TGTGCCAGCAGCCGTAAGGACGGAAACATTCAGTACTTC
d_gene: TRBD2; j_gene: TRBJ2-1; abundance: -; v_gene: TRBV11-2; CDR3aa: CASSPRTSGKNEQFF; CDR3nt: TGTGCCAGCAGCCCTCGGACTAGCGGGAAGAATGAGCAGTTCTTC
d_gene: TRBD1; j_gene: TRBJ1-5; abundance: -; v_gene: TRBV12-3/TRBV12-4; CDR3aa: CASSSGQGYSNQPQHF; CDR3nt: TGTGCCAGCAGTTCCGGACAGGGCTATAGCAATCAGCCCCAGCATTTT
d_gene: TRBD1; j_gene: TRBJ2-7; abundance: -; v_gene: TRBV18; CDR3aa: CASSAIPRQGDYEQYF; CDR3nt: TGTGCCAGCTCAGCCATACCGCGACAGGGGGATTACGAGCAGTACTTC
d_gene: -; j_gene: TRBJ2-5; abundance: medium-sized; v_gene: TRBV7-9; CDR3aa: CASSSRGPETQYF; CDR3nt: TGTGCCAGCAGCTCCAGGGGCCCAGAGACCCAGTACTTC
d_gene: -; j_gene: TRBJ2-3; abundance: -; v_gene: TRBV12-3/TRBV12-4; CDR3aa: CASSPGGLGPDTQYF; CDR3nt: TGTGCCAGCAGTCCAGGGGGACTAGGCCCAGATACGCAGTATTTT
d_gene: -; j_gene: TRBJ2-7; abundance: -; v_gene: TRBV2; CDR3aa: CASSEEGISYEQYF; CDR3nt: TGTGCCAGCAGTGAAGAGGGGATCTCCTACGAGCAGTACTTC
d_gene: -; j_gene: TRBJ2-1; abundance: few; v_gene: TRBV9; CDR3aa: CASSVASLAKNNEQFF; CDR3nt: TGTGCCAGCAGCGTAGCTAGTCTAGCGAAGAACAATGAGCAGTTCTTC
d_gene: -; j_gene: TRBJ1-1; abundance: few; v_gene: TRBV6-1; CDR3aa: CASSEEVRNTEAFF; CDR3nt: TGTGCCAGCAGTGAAGAGGTCCGGAACACTGAAGCTTTCTTT
d_gene: -; j_gene: TRBJ2-1; abundance: -; v_gene: TRBV6-4; CDR3aa: CASRRGGLDNEQFF; CDR3nt: TGTGCCAGCAGAAGGGGCGGGCTTGATAATGAGCAGTTCTTC
d_gene: -; j_gene: TRBJ2-7; abundance: few; v_gene: TRBV5-1; CDR3aa: CASSSSTGSYEQYF; CDR3nt: TGCGCCAGCAGCTCATCGACGGGATCCTACGAGCAGTACTTC
d_gene: -; j_gene: TRBJ2-5; abundance: many; v_gene: TRBV12-3/TRBV12-4; CDR3aa: CASSLSTAKETQYF; CDR3nt: TGTGCCAGCAGTTTAAGTACAGCGAAAGAGACCCAGTACTTC
d_gene: TRBD2; j_gene: TRBJ2-1; abundance: few; v_gene: TRBV7-6; CDR3aa: CASSLPGLADNEQFF; CDR3nt: TGTGCCAGCAGCCTCCCGGGACTAGCGGACAATGAGCAGTTCTTC
d_gene: -; j_gene: TRBJ1-1; abundance: -; v_gene: TRBV5-5; CDR3aa: CASSLPVSNTEAFF; CDR3nt: TGTGCCAGCAGCCTACCCGTGTCGAACACTGAAGCTTTCTTT